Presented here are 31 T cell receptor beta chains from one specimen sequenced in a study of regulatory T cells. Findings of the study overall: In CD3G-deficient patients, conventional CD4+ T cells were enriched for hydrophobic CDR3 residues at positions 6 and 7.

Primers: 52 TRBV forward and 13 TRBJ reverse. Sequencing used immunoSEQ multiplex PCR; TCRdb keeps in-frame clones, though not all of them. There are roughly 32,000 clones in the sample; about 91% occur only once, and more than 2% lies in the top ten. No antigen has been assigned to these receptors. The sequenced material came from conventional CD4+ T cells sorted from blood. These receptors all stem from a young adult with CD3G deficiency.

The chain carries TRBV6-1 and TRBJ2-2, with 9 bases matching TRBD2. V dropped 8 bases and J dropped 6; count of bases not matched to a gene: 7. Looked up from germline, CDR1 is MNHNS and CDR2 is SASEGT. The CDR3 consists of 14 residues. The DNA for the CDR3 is TGTGCCAGCGATCTGGGACTAGCATCCGGGGAGCTGTTTTTT. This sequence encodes CASDLGLASGELFF.

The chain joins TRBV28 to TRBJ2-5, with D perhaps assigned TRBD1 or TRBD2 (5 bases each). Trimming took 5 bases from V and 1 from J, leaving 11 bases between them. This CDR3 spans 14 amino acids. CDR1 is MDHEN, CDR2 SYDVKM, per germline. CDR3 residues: CASSVSGAQETQYF. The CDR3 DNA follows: TGTGCCAGCAGTGTCTCCGGGGCCCAAGAGACCCAGTACTTC.

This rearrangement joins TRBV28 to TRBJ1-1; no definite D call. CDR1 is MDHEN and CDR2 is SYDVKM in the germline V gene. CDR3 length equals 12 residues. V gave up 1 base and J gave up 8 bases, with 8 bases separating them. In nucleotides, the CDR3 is TGTGCCAGCAGTTTATTCGCCGGGGAAGCTTTCTTT. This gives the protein CASSLFAGEAFF. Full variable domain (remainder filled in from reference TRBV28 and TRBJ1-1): DVKVTQSSRYLVKRTGEKVFLECVQDMDHENMFWYRQDPGLGLRLIYFSYDVKMKEKGDIPEGYSVSREKKERFSLILESASTNQTSMYLCASSLFAGEAFFGQGTRLTVV.

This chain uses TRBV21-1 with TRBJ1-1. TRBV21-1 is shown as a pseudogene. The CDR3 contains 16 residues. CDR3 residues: CASSKKRTFPFSEAFF. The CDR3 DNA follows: TGTGCCAGCAGCAAAAAACGGACTTTTCCCTTCTCTGAAGCTTTCTTT.

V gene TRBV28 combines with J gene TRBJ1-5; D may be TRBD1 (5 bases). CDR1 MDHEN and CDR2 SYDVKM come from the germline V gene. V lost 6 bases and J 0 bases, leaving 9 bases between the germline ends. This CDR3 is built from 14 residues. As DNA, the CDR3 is TGTGCCAGCAGACGGGACTATAGCAATCAGCCCCAGCATTTT. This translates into CASRRDYSNQPQHF.

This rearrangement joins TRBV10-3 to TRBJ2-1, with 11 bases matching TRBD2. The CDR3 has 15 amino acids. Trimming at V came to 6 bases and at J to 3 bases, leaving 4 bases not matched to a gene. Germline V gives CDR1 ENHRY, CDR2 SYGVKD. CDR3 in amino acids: CAISGGLADYNEQFF. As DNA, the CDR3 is TGTGCCATCAGCGGGGGACTAGCGGACTACAATGAGCAGTTCTTC.

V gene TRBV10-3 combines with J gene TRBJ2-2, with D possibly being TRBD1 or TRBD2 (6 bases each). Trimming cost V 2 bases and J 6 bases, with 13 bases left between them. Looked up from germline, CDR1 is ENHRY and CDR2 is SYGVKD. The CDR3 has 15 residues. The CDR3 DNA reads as TGTGCCATCAGTGAGACCTACAGGGAGGCCGGGGAGCTGTTTTTT. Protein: CAISETYREAGELFF.

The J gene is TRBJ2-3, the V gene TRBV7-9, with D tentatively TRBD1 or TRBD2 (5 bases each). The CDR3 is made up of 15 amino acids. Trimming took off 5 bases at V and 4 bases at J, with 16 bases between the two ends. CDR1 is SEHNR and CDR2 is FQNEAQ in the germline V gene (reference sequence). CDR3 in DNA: TGTGCCAGCAGCCCCGGGACCGTCCCGCCAGATACGCAGTATTTT. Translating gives CASSPGTVPPDTQYF.

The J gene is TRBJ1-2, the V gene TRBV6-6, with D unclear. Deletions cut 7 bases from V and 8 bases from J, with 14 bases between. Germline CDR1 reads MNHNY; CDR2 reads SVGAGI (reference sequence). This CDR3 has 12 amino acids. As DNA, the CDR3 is TGTGCCAGCACTCAGGCTGGAGAAGGCTACACCTTC. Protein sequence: CASTQAGEGYTF.

In nucleotides, the CDR3 is TGTGCCAGCAGCTTAACCGGGAGTCGGGCCTACAATGAGCAGTTCTTC. It is translated as CASSLTGSRAYNEQFF. The chain recombines TRBV7-9 with TRBJ2-1; the D gene is possibly TRBD2 (6 bases). Germline CDR1 SEHNR, CDR2 FQNEAQ (reference sequence). This CDR3 comprises 16 residues. V shed 2 bases and J shed 2 bases, with 13 bases lying between them. Full variable domain (remainder filled in from reference TRBV7-9 and TRBJ2-1): DTGVSQNPRHKITKRGQNVTFRCDPISEHNRLYWYRQTLGQGPEFLTYFQNEAQLEKSRLLSDRFSAERPKGSFSTLEIQRTEQGDSAMYLCASSLTGSRAYNEQFFGPGTRLTVL.

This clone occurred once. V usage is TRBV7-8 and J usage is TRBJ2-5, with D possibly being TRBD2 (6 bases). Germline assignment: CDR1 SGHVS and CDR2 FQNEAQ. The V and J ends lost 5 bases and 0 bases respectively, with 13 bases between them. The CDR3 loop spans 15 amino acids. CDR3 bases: TGTGCCAGCAGCCGCTTTGCGGGAAACCAAGAGACCCAGTACTTC. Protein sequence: CASSRFAGNQETQYF. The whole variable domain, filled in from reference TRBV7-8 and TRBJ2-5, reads GAGVSQSPRYKVAKRGQDVALRCDPISGHVSLFWYQQALGQGPEFLTYFQNEAQLDKSGLPSDRFFAERPEGSVSTLKIQRTQQEDSAVYLCASSRFAGNQETQYFGPGTRLLVL.

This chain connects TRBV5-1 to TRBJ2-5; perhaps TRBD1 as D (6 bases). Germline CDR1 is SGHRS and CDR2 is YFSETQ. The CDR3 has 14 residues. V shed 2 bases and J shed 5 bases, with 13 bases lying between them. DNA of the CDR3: TGCGCCAGCAGCTTCACAGGGAGTGGGGAGACCCAGTACTTC. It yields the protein CASSFTGSGETQYF.

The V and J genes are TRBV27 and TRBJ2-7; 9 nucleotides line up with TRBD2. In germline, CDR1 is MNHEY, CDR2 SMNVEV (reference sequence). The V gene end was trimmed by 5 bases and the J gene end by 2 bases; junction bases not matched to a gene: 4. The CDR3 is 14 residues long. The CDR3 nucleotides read TGTGCCAGCAGTCCCGCTAGCGGGGCCTACGAGCAGTACTTC. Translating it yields CASSPASGAYEQYF.

The CDR3 is CASSLEGQSTDTQYF. Here the CDR3 DNA reads TGCGCCAGCAGCTTGGAGGGGCAGAGCACAGATACGCAGTATTTT. This chain joins TRBV5-1 and TRBJ2-3; D might be TRBD1 (5 bases). From germline, CDR1 is SGHRS and CDR2 YFSETQ. The CDR3 sequence is 15 residues long. Trimming removed 0 bases at V and 0 bases at J, with 8 bases between.

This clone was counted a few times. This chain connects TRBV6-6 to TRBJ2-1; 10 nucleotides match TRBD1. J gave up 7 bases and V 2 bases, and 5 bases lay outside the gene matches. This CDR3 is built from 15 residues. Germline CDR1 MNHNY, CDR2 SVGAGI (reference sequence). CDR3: CASSYPDRGRNEQFF. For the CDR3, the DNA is TGTGCCAGCAGTTACCCAGACAGGGGGCGGAATGAGCAGTTCTTC.

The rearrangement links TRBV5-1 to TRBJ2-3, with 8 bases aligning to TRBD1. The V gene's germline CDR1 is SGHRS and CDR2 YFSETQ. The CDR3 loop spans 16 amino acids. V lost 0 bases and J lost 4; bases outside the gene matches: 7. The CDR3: CASSLEAGGVADTQYF. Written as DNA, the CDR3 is TGCGCCAGCAGCTTGGAGGCAGGGGGCGTTGCAGATACGCAGTATTTT.

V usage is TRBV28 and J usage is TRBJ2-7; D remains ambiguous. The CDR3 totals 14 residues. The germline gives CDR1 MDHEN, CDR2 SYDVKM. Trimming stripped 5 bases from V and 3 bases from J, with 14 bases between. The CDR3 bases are TGTGCCAGCAGTGTCCCCGGGCCGATCTACGAGCAGTACTTC. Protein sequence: CASSVPGPIYEQYF.

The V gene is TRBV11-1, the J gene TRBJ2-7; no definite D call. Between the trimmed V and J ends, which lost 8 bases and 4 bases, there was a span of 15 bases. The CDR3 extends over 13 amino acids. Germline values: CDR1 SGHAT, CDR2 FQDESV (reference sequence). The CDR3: CASSLEASYEQYF. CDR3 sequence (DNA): TGTGCCAGCTCTTTGGAAGCCTCTTACGAGCAGTACTTC.

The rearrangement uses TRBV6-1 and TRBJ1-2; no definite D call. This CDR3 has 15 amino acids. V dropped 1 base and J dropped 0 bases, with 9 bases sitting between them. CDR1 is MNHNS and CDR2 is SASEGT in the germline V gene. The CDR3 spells CASSEGFSTNYGYTF. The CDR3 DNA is TGTGCCAGCAGTGAAGGCTTCAGTACTAACTATGGCTACACCTTC.

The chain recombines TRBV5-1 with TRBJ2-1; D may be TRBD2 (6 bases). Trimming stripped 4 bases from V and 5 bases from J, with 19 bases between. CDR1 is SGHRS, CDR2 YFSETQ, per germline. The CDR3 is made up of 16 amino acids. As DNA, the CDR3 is TGCGCCAGCAGCGATTCCGGGACTGTTCCCCACAATGAGCAGTTCTTC. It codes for CASSDSGTVPHNEQFF.

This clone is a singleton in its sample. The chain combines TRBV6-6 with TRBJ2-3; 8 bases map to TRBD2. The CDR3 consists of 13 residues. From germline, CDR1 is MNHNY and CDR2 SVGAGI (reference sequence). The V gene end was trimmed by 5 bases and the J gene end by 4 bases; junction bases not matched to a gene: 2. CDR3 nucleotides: TGTGCCAGCAGTCGGGGGGGACCAGATACGCAGTATTTT. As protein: CASSRGGPDTQYF.

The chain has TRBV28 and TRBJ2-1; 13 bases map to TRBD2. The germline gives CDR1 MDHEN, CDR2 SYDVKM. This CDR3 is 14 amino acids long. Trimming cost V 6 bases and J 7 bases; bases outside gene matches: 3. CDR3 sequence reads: CASRTSGRVNEQFF. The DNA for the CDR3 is TGTGCCAGCAGAACTAGCGGGAGGGTAAATGAGCAGTTCTTC.

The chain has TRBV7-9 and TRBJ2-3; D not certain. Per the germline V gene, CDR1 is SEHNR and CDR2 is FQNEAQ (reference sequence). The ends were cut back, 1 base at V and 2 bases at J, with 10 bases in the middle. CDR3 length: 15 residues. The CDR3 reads CASSLGDGYTDTQYF. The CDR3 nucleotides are TGTGCCAGCAGCTTAGGAGACGGTTACACAGATACGCAGTATTTT.

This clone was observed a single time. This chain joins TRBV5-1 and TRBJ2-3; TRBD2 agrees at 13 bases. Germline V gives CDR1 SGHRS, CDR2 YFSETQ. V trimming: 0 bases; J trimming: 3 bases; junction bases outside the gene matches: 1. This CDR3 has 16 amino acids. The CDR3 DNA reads TGCGCCAGCAGCTTGGGGACTAGCGGGGGAACAGATACGCAGTATTTT. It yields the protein CASSLGTSGGTDTQYF.

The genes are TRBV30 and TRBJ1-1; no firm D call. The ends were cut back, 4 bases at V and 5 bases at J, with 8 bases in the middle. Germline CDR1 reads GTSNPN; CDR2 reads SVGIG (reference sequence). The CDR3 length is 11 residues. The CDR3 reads CAWKVETEAFF. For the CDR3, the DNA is TGTGCCTGGAAGGTGGAAACTGAAGCTTTCTTT.

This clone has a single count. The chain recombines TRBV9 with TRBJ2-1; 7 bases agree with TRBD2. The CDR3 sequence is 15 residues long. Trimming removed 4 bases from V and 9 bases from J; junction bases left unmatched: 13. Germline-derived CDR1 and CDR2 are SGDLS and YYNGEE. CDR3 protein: CASSLGTIASSEQFF. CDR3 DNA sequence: TGTGCCAGCAGCCTCGGGACTATTGCGTCAAGTGAGCAGTTCTTC.

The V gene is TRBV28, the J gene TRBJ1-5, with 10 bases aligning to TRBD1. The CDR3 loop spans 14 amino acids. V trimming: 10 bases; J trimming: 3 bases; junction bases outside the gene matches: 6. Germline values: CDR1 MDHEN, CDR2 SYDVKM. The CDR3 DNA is TGTGCCACCCGGGACAGGGGTTTCAATCAGCCCCAGCATTTT. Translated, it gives CATRDRGFNQPQHF.

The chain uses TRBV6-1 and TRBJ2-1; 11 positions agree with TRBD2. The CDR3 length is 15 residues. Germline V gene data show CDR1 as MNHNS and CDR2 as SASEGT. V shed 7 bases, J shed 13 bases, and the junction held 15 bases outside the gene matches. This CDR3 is CASMLRGGLAGGQFF. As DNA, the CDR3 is TGTGCCAGCATGTTAAGGGGGGGGCTAGCGGGAGGACAGTTCTTC.

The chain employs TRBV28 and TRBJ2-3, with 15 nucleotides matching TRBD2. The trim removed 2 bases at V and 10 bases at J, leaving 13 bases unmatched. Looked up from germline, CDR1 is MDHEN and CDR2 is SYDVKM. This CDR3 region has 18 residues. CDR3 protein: CASSLIGGGLAGGGAQYF. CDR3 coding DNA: TGTGCCAGCAGTTTAATCGGCGGAGGACTAGCGGGAGGGGGTGCGCAGTATTTT.

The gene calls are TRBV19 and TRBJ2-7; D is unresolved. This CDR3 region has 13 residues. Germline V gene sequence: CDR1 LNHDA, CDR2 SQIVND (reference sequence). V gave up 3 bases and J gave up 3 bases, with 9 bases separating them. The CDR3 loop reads CASSIRLGYEQYF. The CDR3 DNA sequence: TGTGCCAGTAGTATTAGGCTAGGCTACGAGCAGTACTTC.

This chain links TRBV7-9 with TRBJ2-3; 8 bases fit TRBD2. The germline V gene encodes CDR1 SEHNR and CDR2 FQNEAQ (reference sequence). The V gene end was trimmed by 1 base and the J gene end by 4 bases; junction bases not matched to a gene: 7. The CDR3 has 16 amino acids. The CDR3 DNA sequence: TGTGCCAGCAGCTTAGGGATAACTAGCGGCGCAGATACGCAGTATTTT. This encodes CASSLGITSGADTQYF.